Listed below are T cell receptor beta chains from one sample, sequenced in a study of blood T cell repertoires in COVID-19. The repertoire was sequenced with immunoSEQ multiplex PCR; TCRdb's copy has only in-frame clones and lacks some. The table has about 200,000 clones, roughly 88% seen once; the top ten hold around 13%. Sequencing used peripheral blood. The receptors come from a human donor in a cohort sampled during active COVID-19. The CDR3 runs from the conserved cysteine through the conserved F or W. D genes are given only for firm matches. Not all rows give a size; the values are once, few, many and, for expanded clones, a class.

d_call clone_size j_call v_call cdr3_aa cdr3_nt
NA NA TRBJ1-6 TRBV6-5 CASSYWGGDNSPLHF TGTGCCAGCAGTTACTGGGGGGGGGATAATTCACCCCTCCACTTT
TRBD1 few TRBJ1-1 TRBV2 CASTRGTVNTEAFF TGTGCCAGCACCCGAGGGACAGTGAACACTGAAGCTTTCTTT
TRBD2 NA TRBJ2-5 TRBV3-1/TRBV3-2 CASSQEISGSGETQYF TGTGCCAGCAGCCAAGAGATTAGCGGGAGTGGCGAGACCCAGTACTTC
NA NA TRBJ2-1 TRBV19 CASRLNQGNEQFF TGTGCCAGTAGACTTAATCAGGGGAATGAGCAGTTCTTC
TRBD1 NA TRBJ1-3 TRBV20-1 CSASDRDGNTIYF TGCAGTGCAAGTGACAGGGATGGAAACACCATATATTTT
NA NA TRBJ2-3 TRBV21-1 CARDRVTDTQYF TGTGCGCGAGACAGGGTGACAGATACGCAGTATTTT
NA NA TRBJ1-6 TRBV12-5 CASGFPPGVYNSPLHF TGTGCTAGTGGTTTCCCGCCAGGGGTCTATAATTCACCCCTCCACTTT
NA NA TRBJ1-1 TRBV4-2 CASSQDHGLRSIFF TGTGCCAGCAGCCAAGATCACGGACTGAGATCAATCTTCTTT
NA few TRBJ2-1 TRBV27 CASSLWGRINEQFF TGTGCCAGCAGTTTATGGGGGAGGATCAATGAGCAGTTCTTC
NA NA TRBJ2-7 TRBV7-2 CASSSSGYDHEQYF TGTGCCAGCAGCTCGTCAGGTTATGACCACGAGCAGTACTTC
NA NA TRBJ2-7 TRBV7-9 CASSIRSNHEQYF TGTGCCAGCAGCATCCGGTCCAACCACGAGCAGTACTTC
NA few TRBJ2-7 TRBV2 CASSDTGYEQYF TGTGCCAGCAGTGATACCGGCTACGAGCAGTACTTC
NA NA TRBJ2-5 TRBV19 CASSTRAGLPSETQYF TGTGCCAGTAGTACCCGGGCGGGTCTACCCTCAGAGACCCAGTACTTC
NA NA TRBJ2-7 TRBV6-1 CASSEGLSTYEQYF TGTGCCAGCAGCGAGGGACTGAGTACCTACGAGCAGTACTTC
TRBD2 NA TRBJ2-1 TRBV28 CASSRTSGRYNEQFF TGTGCCAGCAGTCGTACTAGCGGGAGGTACAATGAGCAGTTCTTC
TRBD2 NA TRBJ2-3 TRBV9 CASSVAGSGTSGRLLDTQYF TGTGCCAGCAGCGTAGCTGGTAGCGGGACTAGCGGGAGGTTATTGGATACGCAGTATTTT
TRBD2 NA TRBJ2-5 TRBV27 CASRRGLAGTGETQYF TGTGCCAGCAGACGGGGACTAGCGGGTACGGGGGAGACCCAGTACTTC
NA NA TRBJ1-1 TRBV30 CAWSLTTGITAFF TGTGCCTGGAGTCTAACTACAGGGATTACGGCTTTCTTT
TRBD1 NA TRBJ2-5 TRBV11-2 CASSRDRGETQYF TGTGCCAGCAGCCGGGACAGGGGAGAGACCCAGTACTTC
NA NA TRBJ2-5 TRBV20-1 CSGSGQETQYF TGCAGTGGTTCAGGCCAAGAGACCCAGTACTTC
TRBD1 NA TRBJ2-5 TRBV5-4 CASSTDRETQYF TGTGCCAGCAGCACGGACAGGGAGACCCAGTACTTC
TRBD1 NA TRBJ1-3 TRBV6-5 CASSPGTGFGNTIYF TGTGCCAGCAGCCCCGGGACAGGGTTTGGAAACACCATATATTTT
NA many TRBJ1-6 TRBV7-9 CASSFDRWNSPLHF TGTGCCAGCAGCTTCGACAGATGGAATTCACCCCTCCACTTT
TRBD1 once TRBJ2-7 TRBV2 CASSNPGTGAYEQYF TGTGCCAGCAGTAACCCCGGGACAGGTGCTTACGAGCAGTACTTC
NA once TRBJ2-3 TRBV28 CASSAIPPGTSKDTQYF TGTGCCAGCAGTGCCATACCCCCCGGGACTTCAAAAGATACGCAGTATTTT
TRBD1 NA TRBJ1-1 TRBV7-2 CASSQQGWNTEAFF TGTGCCAGCAGCCAACAGGGGTGGAACACTGAAGCTTTCTTT
NA NA TRBJ2-7 TRBV2 CASSEEWGTGEQYF TGTGCCAGCAGTGAAGAATGGGGCACAGGGGAGCAGTACTTC
NA few TRBJ1-1 TRBV3-1/TRBV3-2 CASSQVAREAFF TGTGCCAGCAGCCAAGTTGCCAGGGAAGCTTTCTTT
TRBD2 NA TRBJ2-2 TRBV28 CASSLASGRRGGELFF TGTGCCAGCAGTTTAGCTAGCGGGAGACGGGGCGGGGAGCTGTTTTTT
TRBD2 NA TRBJ2-5 TRBV19 CASSMSPGLAMGETQYF TGTGCCAGTAGTATGTCTCCGGGACTAGCGATGGGGGAGACCCAGTACTTC
TRBD1 NA TRBJ2-7 TRBV30 CAWRGTAYYEQYF TGTGCCTGGAGGGGGACAGCCTACTACGAGCAGTACTTC
TRBD2 NA TRBJ2-1 TRBV19 CASSSSGGRVYEQFF TGTGCCAGTAGTTCCTCGGGGGGGAGGGTTTATGAGCAGTTCTTC
TRBD2 NA TRBJ2-5 TRBV5-6 CASSLSLAGTWETQYF TGTGCCAGCAGCTTGAGCCTAGCGGGTACCTGGGAGACCCAGTACTTC
NA NA TRBJ1-2 TRBV27 CASSSQGGNYGYTF TGTGCCAGCAGTTCACAGGGCGGAAACTATGGCTACACCTTC
NA NA TRBJ1-2 TRBV19 CASSISRGNRIMKYTF TGTGCCAGTAGTATATCCCGGGGTAATCGGATTATGAAATACACCTTC
TRBD1 NA TRBJ1-6 TRBV19 CASNPGQGYSPLHF TGTGCCAGTAACCCGGGACAGGGTTATTCACCCCTCCACTTT
NA NA TRBJ2-1 TRBV12-3/TRBV12-4 CASSYRNEQFF TGTGCCAGCAGTTACAGGAATGAGCAGTTCTTC
NA NA TRBJ2-2 TRBV19 CASSIMGLLNTGELFF TGTGCCAGTAGTATAATGGGGCTACTGAACACCGGGGAGCTGTTTTTT
NA few TRBJ2-7 TRBV13 CASSITGEQYF TGTGCCAGCAGCATAACTGGCGAGCAGTACTTC
NA NA TRBJ1-4 TRBV4-1 CASSSTGTNEKLFF TGCGCCAGCAGCTCTACAGGGACTAATGAAAAACTGTTTTTT
NA NA TRBJ1-2 TRBV5-1 CASSLSDSYGYTF TGCGCCAGCAGTCTTTCCGACAGCTATGGCTACACCTTC
NA NA TRBJ2-4 TRBV19 CASSKTPPTGGAKNIQYF TGTGCCAGTAGTAAGACGCCACCGACCGGAGGAGCCAAAAACATTCAGTACTTC
TRBD2 NA TRBJ2-2 TRBV7-8 CASSSTSGNTGELFF TGTGCCAGCAGCTCGACTAGCGGAAACACCGGGGAGCTGTTTTTT
TRBD1 NA TRBJ1-5 TRBV24-1 CATGYGTAGNQPQHF TGTGCCACCGGGTATGGGACAGCGGGCAATCAGCCCCAGCATTTT
NA NA TRBJ1-6 TRBV30 CAWKGESSYNSPLHF TGTGCCTGGAAGGGGGAGAGCTCCTATAATTCACCCCTCCACTTT